This T cell receptor beta chain was found in a study of blood T cells in healthy people across ages. CDR3 length equals 15 residues. Germline values: CDR1 MNHNS, CDR2 SASEGT. J lost 7 bases, V lost 7 bases, and 9 bases had no gene match. The sample, about 10 milliliters of peripheral blood, was drawn from each donor. A J-beta primer mix and a sample-barcoded 5' primer were used in a second PCR of roughly 6 to 11 cycles. TCRdb passed the 5' RACE reads through MiXCR, listing each CDR3 protein once. Counted here are some 1.5 million distinct CDR3 sequences, roughly two fifths occurring once; the ten biggest clones make up approximately 4%.

The material sequenced was blood. This clonotype originated in a woman under 30 in good health. This chain joins TRBV6-1 and TRBJ1-6; 8 bases map to TRBD1. CDR3 in amino acids: CASKVIGQGNSPLHF. DNA for the CDR3: TGTGCCAGCAAAGTCATTGGACAGGGAAATTCACCCCTCCACTTT.